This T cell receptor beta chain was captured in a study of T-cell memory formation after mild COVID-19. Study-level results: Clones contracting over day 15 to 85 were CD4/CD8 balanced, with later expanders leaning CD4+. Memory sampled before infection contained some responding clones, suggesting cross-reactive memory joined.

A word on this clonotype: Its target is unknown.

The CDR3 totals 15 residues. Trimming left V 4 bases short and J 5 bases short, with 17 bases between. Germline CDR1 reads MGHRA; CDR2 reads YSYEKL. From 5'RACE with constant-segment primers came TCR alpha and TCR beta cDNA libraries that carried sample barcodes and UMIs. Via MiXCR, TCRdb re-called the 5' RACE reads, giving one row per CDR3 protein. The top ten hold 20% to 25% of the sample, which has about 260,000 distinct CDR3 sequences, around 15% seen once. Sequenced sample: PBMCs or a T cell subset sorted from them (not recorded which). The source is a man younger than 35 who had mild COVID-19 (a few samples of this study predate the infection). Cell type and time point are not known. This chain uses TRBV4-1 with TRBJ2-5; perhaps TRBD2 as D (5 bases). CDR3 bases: TGCGCCAGCAGCCGCCTTCGGGGTTTACAGGAGACCCAGTACTTC. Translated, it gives CASSRLRGLQETQYF.